This passage covers 30 T cell receptor beta chains from one sample sequenced in a study of blood T cell repertoires in COVID-19. Data came from immunoSEQ multiplex PCR; TCRdb stores just in-frame clones and leaves some out. The table includes about 190,000 clones, approximately 79% detected once. Sequenced material: peripheral blood. The receptors derive from a man aged 45-65 years who had recovered from COVID-19.

This chain joins TRBV27 and TRBJ2-1, with D possibly TRBD1 on 5 matching bases. Germline V gene sequence: CDR1 MNHEY, CDR2 SMNVEV (reference sequence). Trimming left V 2 bases short and J 2 bases short, with 16 bases between. The CDR3 length is 17 residues. CDR3 residues: CASSLRRKGQPYNEQFF. CDR3 nucleotides: TGTGCCAGCAGTTTAAGGAGAAAGGGGCAGCCCTACAATGAGCAGTTCTTC.

J is TRBJ2-7 and V is TRBV27; 7 nucleotides line up with TRBD2. The CDR3 spans 13 residues. Germline CDR1 and CDR2: MNHEY and SMNVEV (reference sequence). J was trimmed by 4 bases and V by 5 bases; bases with no gene match: 5. CDR3 in amino acids: CASSGTTPYEQYF. The CDR3 DNA is TGTGCCAGCAGTGGGACTACGCCGTACGAGCAGTACTTC.

This clone was seen more than once but under ten times. V is TRBV5-1 and J is TRBJ1-2; D might be TRBD1 (6 bases). The CDR3 has 16 amino acids. With 4 bases removed from V and 3 bases from J, the gap between germline ends came to 19 bases. The germline CDR1 and CDR2 sequences are SGHRS and YFSETQ. In DNA form, the CDR3 reads TGCGCCAGCAGCGCCATACAGGGAAAAGGGGACTATGGCTACACCTTC. Its translation is CASSAIQGKGDYGYTF.

The chain carries TRBV10-3 and TRBJ2-1; 8 bases align to TRBD2. With 0 bases clipped from V and 6 bases from J, the junction kept 7 bases outside the gene matches. The CDR3 is 16 amino acids. Germline V gene data show CDR1 as ENHRY and CDR2 as SYGVKD. CDR3 in DNA: TGTGCCATCAGTGAGTCGGTGCTAGCGGGTGGCAATGAGCAGTTCTTC. Translating gives CAISESVLAGGNEQFF.

This clone was recorded at least ten times. This chain connects TRBV28 to TRBJ1-2; D perhaps matches TRBD1 (6 bases). CDR3 size: 16 residues. Trimming removed 4 bases from V and 1 base from J, with 16 bases in between. CDR1 is MDHEN, CDR2 SYDVKM, per germline. In nucleotides, the CDR3 is TGTGCCAGCAGTTCGCCTTACGGACAGAGTAACTATGGCTACACCTTC. As protein: CASSSPYGQSNYGYTF.

The count of this clone is one. The chain employs TRBV18 and TRBJ2-1, with 10 bases identical to TRBD1. CDR3 size: 16 residues. Germline assignment: CDR1 KGHSH and CDR2 LQKENI. The V and J ends lost 2 bases and 7 bases, in that order; junction bases with no gene match: 8. The CDR3 loop reads CASSPYRQGARNEQFF. As DNA, the CDR3 is TGTGCCAGCTCACCATACCGACAGGGGGCGAGAAATGAGCAGTTCTTC.

The chain combines TRBV6-1 with TRBJ2-6; D gene ambiguous. Germline V gene lookup returns CDR1 MNHNS and CDR2 SASEGT. The CDR3 consists of 15 residues. V was shortened by 1 base and J by 4 bases, with 8 bases between the two germline ends. CDR3: CASSEGQLGANVLTF. CDR3 in DNA: TGTGCCAGCAGTGAAGGTCAGTTAGGGGCCAACGTCCTGACTTTC.

This chain links TRBV27 with TRBJ1-5; 7 bases are a match to TRBD1. Germline values: CDR1 MNHEY, CDR2 SMNVEV (reference sequence). J was trimmed by 6 bases and V by 4 bases; bases with no gene match: 15. The CDR3 spans 17 residues. The CDR3: CASSSFRDRRQGQPQHF. CDR3 nucleotides: TGTGCCAGCAGTTCTTTCCGGGACAGACGACAGGGTCAGCCCCAGCATTTT.

The J gene is TRBJ1-1, the V gene TRBV29-1; weak D call: TRBD1 (5 bases). The CDR3 is 16 residues long. CDR1 is SQVTM, CDR2 ANQGSEA, per germline. Trimming left V 3 bases short and J 7 bases short, with 24 bases between. CDR3 residues: CSVDSPRPGLGGEAFF. DNA for the CDR3: TGCAGCGTTGATTCCCCTCGCCCGGGGTTGGGGGGTGAAGCTTTCTTT.

Only a few counts were recorded for this clone. This chain joins TRBV7-9 and TRBJ2-7, with 10 bases lining up with TRBD2. The CDR3 sequence is 15 residues long. Trimming removed 8 bases from V and 4 bases from J; junction bases left unmatched: 11. The germline V gene encodes CDR1 SEHNR and CDR2 FQNEAQ (reference sequence). CDR3 in amino acids: CASRDTSGTLYEQYF. CDR3 in DNA: TGTGCCAGCCGCGATACTAGCGGGACCCTGTACGAGCAGTACTTC.

The chain combines TRBV7-8 with TRBJ1-3; possibly TRBD1 for D (5 bases). V was pared by 5 bases and J by 0 bases, with 11 bases between. Germline V gene data show CDR1 as SGHVS and CDR2 as FQNEAQ. The CDR3 covers 15 residues. CDR3 coding DNA: TGTGCCAGCAGCGCACAGGTGATCTCTGGAAACACCATATATTTT. The encoded protein is CASSAQVISGNTIYF.

The DNA of the CDR3 is TGTGCCAGCAGCTACACAATGACTAGCAATGAGCAGTTCTTC. This encodes CASSYTMTSNEQFF. The rearrangement uses TRBV11-2 and TRBJ2-1; TRBD2 is a possible D gene (6 bases). The V end was cut by 4 bases, the J end by 6 bases, with 13 bases between. The length of the CDR3 is 14 residues. The germline V gene has CDR1 SGHAT and CDR2 FQNNGV.

V gene TRBV11-2 combines with J gene TRBJ2-7; TRBD2 might be the D (6 bases). Germline V gene sequence: CDR1 SGHAT, CDR2 FQNNGV. The CDR3 runs 14 residues. The germline V and J ends were trimmed by 5 bases and 1 base, with 12 bases remaining between them. The CDR3: CASSRVEGSYEQYF. For the CDR3, the DNA is TGTGCCAGCAGCAGAGTGGAGGGTTCCTACGAGCAGTACTTC.

This chain connects TRBV30 to TRBJ2-4, with a possible D match to TRBD1 (6 bases). The germline V and J ends were trimmed by 1 base and 7 bases, with 11 bases remaining between them. The CDR3 covers 13 residues. CDR1 is GTSNPN and CDR2 is SVGIG in the germline V gene (reference sequence). CDR3 DNA: TGTGCCTGGAGTGGACAGGTCGGGAACATTCAGTACTTC. This sequence encodes CAWSGQVGNIQYF.

This clone was detected only once. V usage is TRBV7-2 and J usage is TRBJ1-5, with D perhaps matching TRBD1 (6 bases). Trimming took off 3 bases at V and 6 bases at J, with 15 bases between the two ends. The CDR3 is made up of 15 amino acids. Germline V CDR1 and CDR2: SGHTA, FQGNSA. DNA of the CDR3: TGTGCCAGCAGCTTCCTAACAGGGTACGTTCAGCCCCAGCATTTT. It translates to CASSFLTGYVQPQHF.

The chain combines TRBV9 with TRBJ2-7, with TRBD2 matching over 10 bases. This CDR3 has 14 residues. Germline V gene lookup returns CDR1 SGDLS and CDR2 YYNGEE. V trimming: 1 base; J trimming: 6 bases; junction bases outside the gene matches: 4. CDR3 protein: CASSVLAGDTEQYF. The DNA of the CDR3 is TGTGCCAGCAGCGTACTAGCGGGAGATACCGAGCAGTACTTC.

The chain carries TRBV7-2 and TRBJ1-3; D is ambiguous. CDR3 length: 13 amino acids. Trimming stripped 4 bases from V and 4 bases from J, with 8 bases between. Germline V lookup: CDR1 SGHTA, CDR2 FQGNSA. Here the CDR3 reads CASSSSQGNTIYF. Written as DNA, the CDR3 is TGTGCCAGCAGCTCTTCCCAGGGAAACACCATATATTTT. Full variable domain (rest looked up from reference TRBV7-2 and TRBJ1-3): GAGVSQSPSNKVTEKGKDVELRCDPISGHTALYWYRQSLGQGLEFLIYFQGNSAPDKSGLPSDRFSAERTGGSVSTLTIQRTQQEDSAVYLCASSSSQGNTIYFGEGSWLTVV.

The V and J genes are TRBV6-2 or TRBV6-3 and TRBJ2-3; 12 bases line up with TRBD2. With 6 bases clipped from V and 14 bases from J, the junction kept 6 bases outside the gene matches. The CDR3 has 12 amino acids. The V gene's germline CDR1 is MNHEY and CDR2 SVGEGT. The chain's CDR3 is CASSRLAGVLYF. CDR3 DNA sequence: TGTGCCAGCAGCCGACTAGCGGGAGTGCTGTATTTT.

The V gene is TRBV4-1, the J gene TRBJ1-1; D remains ambiguous. CDR1 is MGHRA, CDR2 YSYEKL, per germline. The CDR3 is made up of 15 amino acids. V dropped 3 bases and J dropped 1 base, with 12 bases sitting between them. The CDR3 coding sequence is TGCGCCAGCAGCCAGGACTTGGGATGGAACACTGAAGCTTTCTTT. It specifies CASSQDLGWNTEAFF.

This rearrangement joins TRBV7-9 to TRBJ2-3; the match to TRBD2 covers 9 bases. CDR3 length: 17 residues. Per the germline V gene, CDR1 is SEHNR and CDR2 is FQNEAQ (reference sequence). V dropped 2 bases and J dropped 1; count of bases not matched to a gene: 7. The CDR3 DNA is TGTGCCAGCAGCTTAAAAGCTTTAGCGGGGGGCACAGATACGCAGTATTTT. Amino acids: CASSLKALAGGTDTQYF.

This clone was detected once. The chain couples TRBV5-1 to TRBJ1-3; D gene unclear. Germline V lookup: CDR1 SGHRS, CDR2 YFSETQ. Trimming left V 1 base short and J 0 bases short, with 11 bases between. This CDR3 is built from 16 residues. As DNA, the CDR3 is TGCGCCAGCAGCTTGACCACAGCAACCTCTGGAAACACCATATATTTT. Encoded protein: CASSLTTATSGNTIYF.

In this sample, this clone turned up many times. The chain employs TRBV11-2 and TRBJ1-5, with 7 nucleotides matching TRBD1. Germline trimming cut 4 bases from V and 0 bases from J; bases unmatched to any gene: 3. The CDR3 is 15 amino acids. Germline V gene lookup returns CDR1 SGHAT and CDR2 FQNNGV. In DNA, the CDR3 is TGTGCCAGCAGCTCCCGGGACAGTAGCAATCAGCCCCAGCATTTT. It codes for CASSSRDSSNQPQHF. The whole variable domain, remainder taken from reference TRBV11-2 and TRBJ1-5, is EAGVAQSPRYKIIEKRQSVAFWCNPISGHATLYWYQQILGQGPKLLIQFQNNGVVDDSQLPKDRFSAERLKGVDSTLKIQPAKLEDSAVYLCASSSRDSSNQPQHFGDGTRLSIL.

J is TRBJ1-3 and V is TRBV5-5, with TRBD1 matching 8 bases. The V gene end was trimmed by 0 bases and the J gene end by 4 bases; junction bases not matched to a gene: 9. Germline CDR1 and CDR2: SGHKS and YYEKEE (reference sequence). CDR3 length: 17 amino acids. CDR3 nucleotide sequence: TGTGCCAGCAGCTTGGCCTTAGGACAGGGATTAGGAAACACCATATATTTT. This gives the protein CASSLALGQGLGNTIYF.

The count of this clone is one. J is TRBJ1-2 and V is TRBV28; D ambiguous. CDR1 MDHEN and CDR2 SYDVKM come from the germline V gene. V was cut by 3 bases and J by 4 bases, with 18 bases left in between. CDR3 length equals 16 residues. The CDR3 nucleotides read TGTGCCAGCAGTTTCCCCCTAGGAATTGGAGGCTATGGCTACACCTTC. Translating it yields CASSFPLGIGGYGYTF.

The V call is TRBV28, the J call TRBJ2-7, with D possibly matching TRBD1 (5 bases). The CDR3 contains 14 residues. CDR1 MDHEN and CDR2 SYDVKM come from the germline V gene. With 4 bases removed from V and 5 bases from J, the gap between germline ends came to 15 bases. CDR3 loop: CASSSNQGLHEQYF. The CDR3, as DNA: TGTGCCAGCAGTTCAAATCAGGGTCTTCACGAGCAGTACTTC.

The chain carries TRBV19 and TRBJ2-1, with TRBD2 as a possible D gene (6 bases). Germline V gene lookup returns CDR1 LNHDA and CDR2 SQIVND (reference sequence). CDR3 length: 14 residues. The germline V and J ends were trimmed by 7 bases and 3 bases, with 13 bases remaining between them. The CDR3 DNA sequence: TGTGCCAGTACCCGGGGGTCTGGCTACAATGAGCAGTTCTTC. This gives the protein CASTRGSGYNEQFF.

The gene calls are TRBV9 and TRBJ1-2; TRBD1 agrees at 9 bases. V lost 4 bases to trimming and J lost 5 bases; unmatched junction nucleotides: 9. Germline CDR1 reads SGDLS; CDR2 reads YYNGEE. CDR3 size: 15 residues. The CDR3, as DNA: TGTGCCAGCAGCCTGGCTAGGACAGGGGCATATGGCTACACCTTC. This codes for CASSLARTGAYGYTF.

For the CDR3, the DNA is TGTGCCAGCAGCCAAGAAGCTAGCCCGGCGTACGAGCAGTACTTC. Protein: CASSQEASPAYEQYF. The gene calls are TRBV4-2 and TRBJ2-7; perhaps TRBD2 as D (5 bases). Germline V lookup: CDR1 LGHNA, CDR2 YNFKEQ. The ends were cut back, 0 bases at V and 4 bases at J, with 13 bases in the middle. The CDR3 has 15 residues.

The V call is TRBV19, the J call TRBJ2-7; TRBD1 matches at 10 bases. The CDR3 contains 16 residues. The germline V gene has CDR1 LNHDA and CDR2 SQIVND (reference sequence). V dropped 6 bases and J dropped 3; count of bases not matched to a gene: 11. CDR3 loop: CASRSSGQGNRYEQYF. The DNA for the CDR3 is TGTGCCAGTAGGTCCTCGGGACAGGGGAATCGCTACGAGCAGTACTTC.

This sequence joins TRBV5-4 and TRBJ2-7, with 10 bases identical to TRBD1. This CDR3 has 13 amino acids. With 3 bases clipped from V and 5 bases from J, the junction kept 2 bases outside the gene matches. Germline assignment: CDR1 SGHNT and CDR2 YYREEE (reference sequence). The CDR3 protein is CASSWDRGNEQYF. CDR3 nucleotide sequence: TGTGCCAGCAGCTGGGACAGGGGCAACGAGCAGTACTTC.